A single sample gave rise to the 31 T cell receptor beta chains below, sequenced in a study of blood T cell repertoires in COVID-19. Some clones are missing from TCRdb's copy, which holds only in-frame ones; the method was immunoSEQ multiplex PCR. The table includes around 200,000 clones, around 87% detected once. The material sequenced was peripheral blood. The receptors here all came from a man in his sixties who had recovered from COVID-19.

This rearrangement joins TRBV5-6 to TRBJ1-2; D may be TRBD1 (6 bases). This CDR3 is built from 14 residues. Trimming left V 3 bases short and J 4 bases short, with 13 bases between. Germline V CDR1 and CDR2: SGHDT, YYEEEE. CDR3 sequence: CASSWGPETYGYTF. The CDR3 DNA sequence: TGTGCCAGCAGCTGGGGGCCGGAAACCTATGGCTACACCTTC.

This clone is a singleton in its sample. The chain carries TRBV27 and TRBJ1-6; TRBD1 is a possible D gene (6 bases). V was pared by 5 bases and J by 10 bases, with 18 bases between. Germline-derived CDR1 and CDR2 are MNHEY and SMNVEV (reference sequence). CDR3 length: 15 residues. CDR3 sequence: CASSPQGQLFSPLHF. CDR3 DNA: TGTGCCAGCAGTCCCCAAGGACAGCTTTTCTCACCCCTCCACTTT.

V gene TRBV5-8 combines with J gene TRBJ1-5; 7 bases map to TRBD1. The germline V gene encodes CDR1 SGHTS and CDR2 YDEGEE. V lost 3 bases to trimming and J lost 6 bases; unmatched junction nucleotides: 9. CDR3 length: 15 amino acids. CDR3 protein: CASSSGTVAGQPQHF. CDR3 DNA: TGTGCCAGCAGCTCCGGGACAGTTGCGGGTCAGCCCCAGCATTTT.

CDR3 DNA: TGTGCCAGCAGCTTAGTTGTTTCGGCCGGGGAGCTGTTTTTT. Protein sequence: CASSLVVSAGELFF. The chain combines TRBV7-9 with TRBJ2-2, with D unclear. In germline, CDR1 is SEHNR, CDR2 FQNEAQ (reference sequence). This CDR3 comprises 14 residues. With 1 base removed from V and 6 bases from J, the gap between germline ends came to 9 bases. Full variable domain (remainder filled in from reference TRBV7-9 and TRBJ2-2): DTGVSQNPRHKITKRGQNVTFRCDPISEHNRLYWYRQTLGQGPEFLTYFQNEAQLEKSRLLSDRFSAERPKGSFSTLEIQRTEQGDSAMYLCASSLVVSAGELFFGEGSRLTVL.

The J gene is TRBJ2-3, the V gene TRBV6-5; 10 bases agree with TRBD2. V lost 4 bases and J lost 7; bases outside the gene matches: 11. Germline V gene sequence: CDR1 MNHEY, CDR2 SVGAGI. The CDR3 covers 16 residues. CDR3 coding DNA: TGTGCCAGCAGTTCCGGCGAACTAGCGGGGAGGAATACGCAGTATTTT. Protein product: CASSSGELAGRNTQYF.

The rearrangement joins TRBV27 to TRBJ2-1; TRBD2 matches at 9 bases. Trimming removed 6 bases from V and 2 bases from J; junction bases left unmatched: 5. Germline V CDR1 and CDR2: MNHEY, SMNVEV (reference sequence). This CDR3 spans 15 amino acids. CDR3 loop: CASRLRTSAYNEQFF. DNA for the CDR3: TGTGCCAGCAGACTCCGGACTAGCGCCTACAATGAGCAGTTCTTC.

This clone was found many times. J is TRBJ2-7 and V is TRBV7-9; D unresolved. Germline-derived CDR1 and CDR2 are SEHNR and FQNEAQ (reference sequence). The V end lost 4 bases, the J end lost 0 bases, and 13 bases lay between the germline ends. The CDR3 sequence is 15 residues long. The CDR3 protein is CASSSPVESSYEQYF. In nucleotides, the CDR3 is TGTGCCAGCAGCTCTCCGGTGGAGAGCTCCTACGAGCAGTACTTC. The full variable domain, completed using reference TRBV7-9 and TRBJ2-7, is DTGVSQNPRHKITKRGQNVTFRCDPISEHNRLYWYRQTLGQGPEFLTYFQNEAQLEKSRLLSDRFSAERPKGSFSTLEIQRTEQGDSAMYLCASSSPVESSYEQYFGPGTRLTVT.

The chain recombines TRBV4-2 with TRBJ2-1; D may be TRBD2 (5 bases). Germline V gene data show CDR1 as LGHNA and CDR2 as YNFKEQ. The CDR3 totals 16 residues. Deletions cut 3 bases from V and 1 base from J, with 13 bases between. The CDR3 loop reads CASSQSGRLSYNEQFF. The CDR3, as DNA: TGTGCCAGCAGCCAGAGCGGCAGGCTTTCCTACAATGAGCAGTTCTTC.

CDR3 sequence reads: CASSEARQTFYGYTF. CDR3 nucleotide sequence: TGTGCCAGCAGTGAAGCGCGGCAAACTTTCTATGGCTACACCTTC. This chain joins TRBV2 and TRBJ1-2, with D hard to call. The germline V and J ends were trimmed by 0 bases and 4 bases, with 12 bases remaining between them. CDR3 length: 15 amino acids. Per germline, CDR1 SNHLY and CDR2 FYNNEI.

V and J are TRBV2 and TRBJ2-2; a possible D gene is TRBD2 (5 bases). V shed 3 bases and J shed 4 bases, with 12 bases lying between them. Germline V CDR1 and CDR2: SNHLY, FYNNEI. The CDR3 is 15 amino acids. CDR3 DNA sequence: TGTGCCAGCAGTGAGGTTCGGGCGGGCACCGGGGAGCTGTTTTTT. Translated: CASSEVRAGTGELFF.

A note on this clone: A much larger clone differs from this one at a single base, so this may be a read error. Other nucleotide sequences in the sample specify the same CDR3. The chain couples TRBV2 to TRBJ1-1, with a possible D match to TRBD1 (6 bases). Trimming took off 4 bases at V and 1 base at J, with 7 bases between the two ends. CDR3 length: 13 amino acids. The germline CDR1 and CDR2 sequences are SNHLY and FYNNEI. In DNA form, the CDR3 reads TGTGCCAGCAGTGTACAGGGGAACACTGAAGCTTTCTTT. It encodes CASSVQGNTEAFF.

In its sample, this clone was seen once. This chain links TRBV6-5 with TRBJ1-1; D may be TRBD1 (5 bases). Germline assignment: CDR1 MNHEY and CDR2 SVGAGI. V lost 6 bases and J lost 0, with 11 bases in between. The CDR3 contains 14 residues. CDR3 in amino acids: CASRSTGMNTEAFF. The DNA for the CDR3 is TGTGCCAGCAGGTCAACAGGCATGAACACTGAAGCTTTCTTT.

V is TRBV7-2 and J is TRBJ2-3, with 13 positions matching TRBD2. CDR1 is SGHTA, CDR2 FQGNSA, per germline. The CDR3 totals 19 residues. The V gene end was trimmed by 1 base and the J gene end by 5 bases; junction bases not matched to a gene: 12. The CDR3 region is CASSLESPLLAGGIDTQYF. DNA for the CDR3: TGTGCCAGCAGCTTAGAATCACCTCTACTAGCGGGGGGGATAGATACGCAGTATTTT.

V is TRBV5-1 and J is TRBJ2-2; TRBD2 is a possible D gene (6 bases). CDR1 and CDR2 from the germline V gene are SGHRS and YFSETQ. Trimming took off 4 bases at V and 7 bases at J, with 14 bases between the two ends. The CDR3 is 14 amino acids. The CDR3 nucleotides are TGCGCCAGCAGCAGGCTAGCGAATGACGGGGAGCTGTTTTTT. As protein: CASSRLANDGELFF.

This clone was recorded only once. The V call is TRBV20-1, the J call TRBJ2-7, with a weak D call TRBD2 (6 bases). The CDR3 has 11 residues. V was cut by 6 bases and J by 6 bases, with 12 bases left in between. The V gene's germline CDR1 is DFQATT and CDR2 SNEGSKA (reference sequence). CDR3 bases: TGCAGTGCCTTTGCTAGCGTCGAGCAGTACTTC. Translation: CSAFASVEQYF.

The CDR3 DNA follows: TGTGCCACCGGGCCAGCGGGACTTTGGACCGGGGAGCTGTTTTTT. As protein: CATGPAGLWTGELFF. The chain couples TRBV27 to TRBJ2-2; 7 nucleotides agree with TRBD2. Germline V gives CDR1 MNHEY, CDR2 SMNVEV (reference sequence). The CDR3 runs to 15 residues. Unmatched junction bases numbered 13, after V lost 10 bases and J lost 5 bases.

The V call is TRBV6-6, the J call TRBJ2-7; 7 positions match TRBD2. The germline gives CDR1 MNHNY, CDR2 SVGAGI (reference sequence). The CDR3 has 14 amino acids. Trimming at V came to 6 bases and at J to 2 bases, leaving 7 bases not matched to a gene. CDR3 protein: CASSTPGGTYEQYF. The CDR3, as DNA: TGTGCCAGCAGCACCCCCGGGGGGACCTACGAGCAGTACTTC.

CDR3 loop: CASSPTSVSTDTQYF. The CDR3 region has the DNA TGCGCCAGCAGCCCTACTAGCGTTAGCACAGATACGCAGTATTTT. This rearrangement joins TRBV5-1 to TRBJ2-3; 7 bases are a match to TRBD2. V gave up 4 bases and J gave up 0 bases; unmatched junction bases: 5. This CDR3 has 15 amino acids. Germline-derived CDR1 and CDR2 are SGHRS and YFSETQ. Together with reference TRBV5-1 and TRBJ2-3, the CDR3 gives the full variable domain: KAGVTQTPRYLIKTRGQQVTLSCSPISGHRSVSWYQQTPGQGLQFLFEYFSETQRNKGNFPGRFSGRQFSNSRSEMNVSTLELGDSALYLCASSPTSVSTDTQYFGPGTRLTVL.

Here the CDR3 DNA reads TGTGCCAGCAGCTCCCGACAGGGTCGCTCCTACGAGCAGTACTTC. Its translation is CASSSRQGRSYEQYF. The V gene is TRBV7-3, the J gene TRBJ2-7; 7 nucleotides agree with TRBD1. The V gene end was trimmed by 4 bases and the J gene end by 0 bases; junction bases not matched to a gene: 6. Germline lookup yields CDR1 SGHTA and CDR2 FQGTGA. This CDR3 comprises 15 residues.

This chain uses TRBV28 with TRBJ1-6; 9 nucleotides line up with TRBD1. The CDR3 sequence is 20 residues long. Germline CDR1 is MDHEN and CDR2 is SYDVKM. V was pared by 5 bases and J by 0 bases, with 14 bases of the junction left unmatched. The CDR3 DNA reads TGTGCCAGCAGTATTATTACGGGACAGGGAGTAGCCTCCTATAATTCACCCCTCCACTTT. Amino acid sequence: CASSIITGQGVASYNSPLHF.

The chain joins TRBV3-1 (or the pseudogene TRBV3-2) to TRBJ2-2; D call uncertain. Deletions cut 1 base from V and 0 bases from J, with 6 bases between. This CDR3 has 15 amino acids. Germline CDR1 LGHDT, CDR2 YNNKEL (reference sequence). The CDR3 sequence: CASSQAISNTGELFF. For the CDR3, the DNA is TGTGCCAGCAGCCAAGCCATTTCGAACACCGGGGAGCTGTTTTTT.

The chain uses TRBV7-7 and TRBJ2-2; TRBD2 matches 7 bases. Germline lookup yields CDR1 SSHAT and CDR2 FNYEAQ (reference sequence). This CDR3 has 16 amino acids. V lost 1 base, J lost 0 bases, and 2 bases stayed unmatched. CDR3 bases: TGTGCCAGCAGCTTAGTGGCGGGGGCGAACACCGGGGAGCTGTTTTTT. Its translation: CASSLVAGANTGELFF.

The chain is built from TRBV12-5 and TRBJ2-3; D may be TRBD1 (6 bases). V was clipped by 1 base and J by 4 bases, with 6 bases between them. Germline loops: CDR1 LGHNT, CDR2 FRNRAP. The CDR3 spans 13 residues. CDR3 DNA: TGTGCTAGTGGTTTGGCAGGGGCAGATACGCAGTATTTT. The encoded protein is CASGLAGADTQYF.

This chain's CDR3 is CAWRRNEQFF. The CDR3 DNA follows: TGTGCCTGGAGGAGGAATGAGCAGTTCTTC. The rearrangement uses TRBV30 and TRBJ2-1; no clear D gene. The CDR3 has 10 amino acids. In germline, CDR1 is GTSNPN, CDR2 SVGIG (reference sequence). The germline V and J ends were trimmed by 3 bases and 7 bases, with 4 bases remaining between them.

CDR3 residues: CASSRGGQGQETQYF. CDR3 DNA sequence: TGTGCCAGCAGCCGAGGGGGACAGGGGCAAGAGACCCAGTACTTC. The chain couples TRBV5-8 to TRBJ2-5, with 10 bases identical to TRBD1. Unmatched junction bases numbered 5, after V lost 4 bases and J lost 2 bases. Per germline, CDR1 SGHTS and CDR2 YDEGEE. There are 15 residues in the CDR3. Together with reference TRBV5-8 and TRBJ2-5, the CDR3 gives the full variable domain: EAGVTQSPTHLIKTRGQQATLRCSPISGHTSVYWYQQALGLGLQFLLWYDEGEERNRGNFPPRFSGRQFPNYSSELNVNALELEDSALYLCASSRGGQGQETQYFGPGTRLLVL.

CDR3 amino acids: CAALVEQYF. DNA for the CDR3: TGTGCAGCTCTGGTCGAGCAGTACTTC. The chain joins TRBV18 to TRBJ2-7; D not certain. The CDR3 spans 9 residues. The V gene's germline CDR1 is KGHSH and CDR2 LQKENI.

The CDR3 bases are TGCGCCAGCAGCCAAGGTGGCGGGACTCCAAATACGCAGTATTTT. This codes for CASSQGGGTPNTQYF. This chain links TRBV4-1 with TRBJ2-3, with D perhaps matching TRBD2 (6 bases). Trimming took off 1 base at V and 7 bases at J, with 15 bases between the two ends. There are 15 residues in the CDR3. CDR1 and CDR2 (germline): MGHRA, YSYEKL.

This rearrangement joins TRBV29-1 to TRBJ2-2; 11 bases align to TRBD2. After removal of 5 bases from V and 0 bases from J, the junction contained 5 bases not matched to a gene. From germline, CDR1 is SQVTM and CDR2 ANQGSEA. There are 16 residues in the CDR3. The CDR3 here is CSVRLGLAANTGELFF. CDR3 nucleotides: TGCAGCGTTCGATTGGGACTAGCGGCGAACACCGGGGAGCTGTTTTTT.

The chain is built from TRBV5-6 and TRBJ2-3; D is possibly TRBD1 (5 bases). This CDR3 is built from 16 residues. Trimming took 5 bases from V and 5 from J, leaving 21 bases between them. Germline V gives CDR1 SGHDT, CDR2 YYEEEE. The CDR3 DNA sequence: TGTGCCAGCAGTTTACCAGGCGCAGGGTTCCAAGATACGCAGTATTTT. Residues: CASSLPGAGFQDTQYF.

The V and J genes are TRBV10-3 and TRBJ1-5; D is perhaps TRBD1 (6 bases). The V end was cut by 2 bases, the J end by 3 bases, with 14 bases between. The CDR3 runs to 16 residues. Germline V gene sequence: CDR1 ENHRY, CDR2 SYGVKD. This CDR3 reads CAISEKGQGNNQPQHF. DNA for the CDR3: TGTGCCATCAGTGAGAAGGGCCAGGGGAACAATCAGCCCCAGCATTTT.

The chain joins TRBV6-5 to TRBJ2-5, with 7 bases that match TRBD1. Germline V gene data show CDR1 as MNHEY and CDR2 as SVGAGI. The CDR3 length is 13 residues. Trimming removed 7 bases from V and 5 bases from J; junction bases left unmatched: 7. In DNA form, the CDR3 reads TGTGCCAGCAAAGCAGGGGGTATGGAGACCCAGTACTTC. This codes for CASKAGGMETQYF.